These T cell receptor beta chains were read from a single sample in a study of control samples from healthy donors and cancer patients. Profiling relied on immunoSEQ multiplex PCR, and the TCRdb table lists in-frame clones only, not all of them. Among tens of thousands of clones listed, about 92% were seen once. Sequences were obtained from PBMCs. These TCRs come from a man aged 35 to 55 with colorectal cancer. CDR3s include the opening cysteine and the closing phenylalanine or tryptophan. D genes are given only for firm matches. Clone size appears in some rows only: once, few, many, or a class for an expanded clone.

J gene,clone size,D gene,V gene,CDR3 DNA,CDR3 protein
TRBJ2-7,once,NA,TRBV6-6,TGTGCCAGCAGTTACCCGTCTCCGTACGAGCAGTACTTC,CASSYPSPYEQYF
TRBJ2-3,NA,NA,TRBV3-1/TRBV3-2,TGTGCCAGCAGCCAAGATTACCGCAGGGGTGGCACAGATACGCAGTATTTT,CASSQDYRRGGTDTQYF
TRBJ1-3,NA,NA,TRBV5-1,TGCGCCAGCAGGAGGGGGATAGGTGGAAACACCATATATTTT,CASRRGIGGNTIYF
TRBJ2-7,NA,TRBD2,TRBV3-1/TRBV3-2,TGTGCCAGCAGCCTTGGGGGAGGAGCGGGACTCTCCTACGAGCAGTACTTC,CASSLGGGAGLSYEQYF
TRBJ2-1,once,NA,TRBV7-9,TGTGCCAGCAGCTTACAACGGAGCTCCTACAATGAGCAGTTCTTC,CASSLQRSSYNEQFF
TRBJ1-5,NA,NA,TRBV5-1,TGCGCCAGCAGCACGACCGCGGGAAGCAATCAGCCCCAGCATTTT,CASSTTAGSNQPQHF
TRBJ2-3,NA,NA,TRBV6-5,TGTGCCAGCAGAGTCAGGGCCACAGATACGCAGTATTTT,CASRVRATDTQYF
TRBJ1-6,NA,NA,TRBV5-1,TGCGCCAGCAGCTTGGGGCCCTCGCAGGGGCAGAAGGCCCTCCACTTT,CASSLGPSQGQKALHF
TRBJ1-1,NA,NA,TRBV6-1,TGTGCCAGCAGCTTGACAGTGAACACTGAAGCTTTCTTT,CASSLTVNTEAFF
TRBJ2-7,NA,NA,TRBV5-1,TGCGCCAGCAGCTCGCCCTCCTACGAGCAGTACTTC,CASSSPSYEQYF
TRBJ1-1,NA,NA,TRBV19,TGTGCCAGTAGTCCACGGACATCTCGGAACACTGAAGCTTTCTTT,CASSPRTSRNTEAFF
TRBJ2-1,NA,TRBD2,TRBV7-3,TGTGCCAGCAGCCCATATCCGGGAGGGCAGGGTGGTTACAATGAGCAGTTCTTC,CASSPYPGGQGGYNEQFF
TRBJ1-2,once,TRBD1,TRBV28,TGTGCCAGCAGTTTAACTTCAGGGGGCCTTGAGGGCTACACCTTC,CASSLTSGGLEGYTF
TRBJ2-7,NA,NA,TRBV10-2,TGCGCCAGCAGTGAGTCGGCGCGGAGCTCCTACGAGCAGTACTTC,CASSESARSSYEQYF
TRBJ1-2,once,TRBD1,TRBV3-1/TRBV3-2,TGTGCCAGCAGCCCCACAGGGGGACAGGGACTGACAAAGGGCTACACCTTC,CASSPTGGQGLTKGYTF
TRBJ1-2,NA,NA,TRBV20-1,TGCAGTGCTAGAAGCGGAAATGGCTACACCTTC,CSARSGNGYTF
TRBJ1-1,NA,NA,TRBV6-1,TGTGCCAGCAGTGAAGGCACGAAAAACACTGAAGCTTTCTTT,CASSEGTKNTEAFF
TRBJ1-5,NA,NA,TRBV19,TGTGCCAGTAGTCCCAGAGGGGACAATCAGCCCCAGCATTTT,CASSPRGDNQPQHF
TRBJ2-2,NA,NA,TRBV19,TGTGCCAGTAGACTAGTCGTGGTCGGGGAGCTGTTTTTT,CASRLVVVGELFF
TRBJ1-3,NA,NA,TRBV13,TGTGCCAGCAGCTTAGTCGCAGGGGCAGGAAACACCATATATTTT,CASSLVAGAGNTIYF
TRBJ2-6,NA,NA,TRBV11-2,TGTGCCAGCAGCCCGTCCTCTGGGGCCAACGTCCTGACTTTC,CASSPSSGANVLTF
TRBJ1-3,NA,NA,TRBV6-5,TGTGCCAGCAGTCTTCAGGACAGTTCTAGAAACACCATATATTTT,CASSLQDSSRNTIYF
TRBJ2-7,NA,NA,TRBV21-1,TGTGCCAGCAGCAAAAACGCCCGGGACACCGGTGGGGAGCAGTACTTC,CASSKNARDTGGEQYF
TRBJ1-2,NA,NA,TRBV29-1,TGCAGCGCCCTTTGGGTCGACTACACCTTC,CSALWVDYTF
TRBJ1-2,NA,NA,TRBV7-2,TGTGCCAGCAGCTTAGAGGAGGGCCTTAACTATGGCTACACCTTC,CASSLEEGLNYGYTF
TRBJ1-2,medium-sized,TRBD1,TRBV7-2,TGTGCCAGCAGCGGGGGACAGGCCTATGGCTACACCTTC,CASSGGQAYGYTF
TRBJ1-2,NA,TRBD1,TRBV9,TGTGCCAGCAGCACCCCCCGCGTCGGGGACAGGGCTAACTATGGCTACACCTTC,CASSTPRVGDRANYGYTF
TRBJ2-7,once,NA,TRBV6-6,TGTGCCAGCAGTTACCGGGCAGAGGACGAGCAGTACTTC,CASSYRAEDEQYF
TRBJ2-1,NA,NA,TRBV11-3,TGTGCCAGCTCGGGGGGCGCGGGGAATGAGCAGTTCTTC,CASSGGAGNEQFF
TRBJ2-2,NA,NA,TRBV9,TGTGCCAGCAGCGTAGGGGTGGTGGGTGCCGGGGAGCTGTTTTTT,CASSVGVVGAGELFF
TRBJ2-5,NA,TRBD2,TRBV11-3,TGTGCCAGCAGCTTGGGAAGCGGGGGGGGTGAGACCCAGTACTTC,CASSLGSGGGETQYF
TRBJ1-1,NA,NA,TRBV30,TGTGCCTGGAGTAAGAACACTGAAGCTTTCTTT,CAWSKNTEAFF
TRBJ2-3,NA,TRBD2,TRBV7-9,TGTGCCAGCAGCTTAAGCGGGGCCCTCTCCACAGATACGCAGTATTTT,CASSLSGALSTDTQYF
TRBJ2-3,NA,TRBD2,TRBV3-1/TRBV3-2,TGTGCCAGCAGCCAAGTCTCTGGACTAGCGGGCACAGATACGCAGTATTTT,CASSQVSGLAGTDTQYF
TRBJ1-2,NA,NA,TRBV18,TGTGCCAGCTCACCCCCGGGACAACCCTATGGCTACACCTTC,CASSPPGQPYGYTF
TRBJ2-2,NA,NA,TRBV18,TGTGCCAGCTCACCTATAACGGGATCCGGGGAGCTGTTTTTT,CASSPITGSGELFF
TRBJ1-1,NA,NA,TRBV29-1,TGCAGCGTCCTTACAGAGAACACTGAAGCTTTCTTT,CSVLTENTEAFF
TRBJ1-4,NA,TRBD1,TRBV5-4,TGTGCCAGCAGCAGGACAGGGTCGGCTAATGAAAAACTGTTTTTT,CASSRTGSANEKLFF
TRBJ2-7,NA,TRBD2,TRBV3-1/TRBV3-2,TGTGCCAGCAGCCAAGTGGGTGTTTCTAGCGGGGGGACGTACGAGCAGTACTTC,CASSQVGVSSGGTYEQYF
TRBJ2-7,NA,NA,TRBV4-1,TGCGCCAGCAGCCAACGGGACGGCTACGAGCAGTACTTC,CASSQRDGYEQYF
TRBJ2-6,NA,NA,TRBV7-2,TGTGCCAGCAGCTTAGAGCGGTTGACCTCTGGGGCCAACGTCCTGACTTTC,CASSLERLTSGANVLTF
TRBJ2-2,NA,NA,TRBV11-2,TGTGCCAGCAGCTTAGGCGACAGTCCTTTCGGCGGGGAGCTGTTTTTT,CASSLGDSPFGGELFF
TRBJ1-2,NA,NA,TRBV19,TGTGCCAGTAGTATCGTGAAGTGGGATGGCTACACCTTC,CASSIVKWDGYTF
TRBJ2-1,NA,TRBD2,TRBV4-1,TGCGCCAGCAGCCAAGCGTTAGGGGCGGGGGGGAAGAATGAGCAGTTCTTC,CASSQALGAGGKNEQFF
TRBJ1-5,few,NA,TRBV7-9,TGTGCCAGCAGCTTTAACGCAAATCAGCCCCAGCATTTT,CASSFNANQPQHF
TRBJ2-5,once,TRBD2,TRBV30,TGTGCCTGGAGTGCTAGCGGGGGGGCGGGAGAGACCCAGTACTTC,CAWSASGGAGETQYF
TRBJ2-1,NA,NA,TRBV11-1,TGTGCCAGCAGCTACGGGGGCTCCCCCTACAATGAGCAGTTCTTC,CASSYGGSPYNEQFF
TRBJ2-1,NA,NA,TRBV24-1,TGTGCCACCGGACCCGGGACTTCGGGGAATGAGCAGTTCTTC,CATGPGTSGNEQFF
TRBJ1-4,NA,TRBD1,TRBV6-1,TGTGCCAGCAGTGAGTTCAGGGACAGTTATGAAAAACTGTTTTTT,CASSEFRDSYEKLFF
TRBJ2-6,NA,NA,TRBV9,TGTGCCAGCAGCGTAACTGGGGCCAACGTCCTGACTTTC,CASSVTGANVLTF
TRBJ1-1,NA,NA,TRBV7-8,TGTGCCAGCAGCCACAGGACTGGGGGGAACACTGAAGCTTTCTTT,CASSHRTGGNTEAFF
TRBJ1-1,NA,NA,TRBV9,TGTGCCAGCAGCGTAGCTATCGGACTCACAATGGGAACTGAAGCTTTCTTT,CASSVAIGLTMGTEAFF
TRBJ1-2,NA,NA,TRBV12-3/TRBV12-4,TGTGCCAGCAGTTTTGGGGGTATGGGTGGCTACACCTTC,CASSFGGMGGYTF
TRBJ1-4,NA,NA,TRBV29-1,TGCAGCGTTTCCCAGGGGAGGGTGGGCGAAAAACTGTTTTTT,CSVSQGRVGEKLFF
TRBJ1-5,NA,NA,TRBV6-5,TGTGCCAGCCGGGACGCCGGGAATCAGCCCCAGCATTTT,CASRDAGNQPQHF
TRBJ1-4,NA,NA,TRBV7-2,TGTGCCAGCAGTTCTGAGCGCGCAACTAATGAAAAACTGTTTTTT,CASSSERATNEKLFF